This T cell receptor beta chain was retrieved from a study of low-dose radiotherapy and immunotherapy resistance in tumors. The wider study: Both drugs were delivered intravenously to patients (nivolumab 240 mg every two weeks and ipilimumab 1 mg/kg every six weeks). Aspirin was taken orally at 300 mg daily by patients, and this continued for four cycles from cycle 1 day 1.

TRAV- and TRBV-specific primers primed first-strand cDNA, covering alpha and beta chains. Using a constant-region primer together with a V-primer adapter, TCRs were subjected to 20 PCR cycles of amplification. Researchers amplified the isolated mRNA using in vitro transcription. TCRdb re-called the reads through MiXCR, storing one row per CDR3 protein. The table records about 58,000 distinct CDR3 sequences, 20% to 25% of them present only once. Time point defined: after trial treatment. Treatment defined: LDRT plus nivolumab, ipilimumab, low-dose cyclophosphamide and aspirin (RACIN trial). All of the donors were given nivolumab, ipilimumab, aspirin, low-dose cyclophosphamide and low-dose radiotherapy as part of RACIN, a single-arm trial. The sample holds many counts of this clonotype. The V and J ends lost 5 bases and 6 bases respectively, with 14 bases between them. CDR3 length: 12 residues. Germline V lookup: CDR1 SQVTM, CDR2 ANQGSEA.

Sequencing was performed on PBMCs, taken after low-dose radiotherapy plus immunotherapy. The receptor was isolated from a male donor with prostate cancer. The gene calls are TRBV29-1 and TRBJ2-7, with D possibly TRBD1 on 5 matching bases. CDR3 in DNA: TGCAGCGTTTCCCCTGGGGCGGCCGAGCAGTACTTC. It codes for CSVSPGAAEQYF.